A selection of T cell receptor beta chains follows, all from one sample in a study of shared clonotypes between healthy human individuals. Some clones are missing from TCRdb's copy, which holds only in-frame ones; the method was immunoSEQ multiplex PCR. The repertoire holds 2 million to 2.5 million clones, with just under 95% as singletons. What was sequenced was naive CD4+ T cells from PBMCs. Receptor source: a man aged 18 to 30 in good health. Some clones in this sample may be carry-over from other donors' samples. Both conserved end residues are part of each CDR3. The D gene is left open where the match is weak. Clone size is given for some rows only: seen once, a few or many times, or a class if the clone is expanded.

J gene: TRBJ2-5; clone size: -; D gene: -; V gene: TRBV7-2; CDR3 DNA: TGTGCCAGCAGCTTTAGAACTAGCAAGGAGACCCAGTACTTC; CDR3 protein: CASSFRTSKETQYF
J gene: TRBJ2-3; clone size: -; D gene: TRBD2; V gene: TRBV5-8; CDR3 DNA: TGTGCCAGCAGCTTGGGGACTAGCTCCTCAGATACGCAGTATTTT; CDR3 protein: CASSLGTSSSDTQYF
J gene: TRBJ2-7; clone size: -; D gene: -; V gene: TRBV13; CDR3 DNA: TGTGCCAGCAGCTTGACAGGGTCGAGCGTTAGCGGCTACGAGCAGTACTTC; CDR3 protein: CASSLTGSSVSGYEQYF
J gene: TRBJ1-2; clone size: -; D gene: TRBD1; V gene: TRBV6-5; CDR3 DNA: TGTGCCAGCAGCACCGGGACAGTCGAGGCGCAGACCTTC; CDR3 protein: CASSTGTVEAQTF
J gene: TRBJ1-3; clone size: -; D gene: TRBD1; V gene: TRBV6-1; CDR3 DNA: TGTGCCAGCTGGGGGGGAGGGGGCTTTGGAAACACCATATATTTT; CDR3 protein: CASWGGGGFGNTIYF
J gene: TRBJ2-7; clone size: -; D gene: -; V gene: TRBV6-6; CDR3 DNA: TGTGCCAGCAGTTCCTGGGACGGAATTGGAGAGCAGTACTTC; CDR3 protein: CASSSWDGIGEQYF
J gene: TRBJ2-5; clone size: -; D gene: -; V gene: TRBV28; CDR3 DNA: TGTGCCAGCAGTTTATTAGCAGGGCGAGAGACCCAGTACTTC; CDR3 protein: CASSLLAGRETQYF
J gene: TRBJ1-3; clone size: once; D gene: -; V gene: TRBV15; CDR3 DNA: TGTGCCACCAGCAGAGATCCAGGCTCTGGAAACACCATATATTTT; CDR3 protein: CATSRDPGSGNTIYF
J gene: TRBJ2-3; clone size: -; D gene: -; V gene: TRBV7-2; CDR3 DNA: TGTGCCAGCAGCTTAGCGGTTAATACGCAGTATTTT; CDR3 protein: CASSLAVNTQYF
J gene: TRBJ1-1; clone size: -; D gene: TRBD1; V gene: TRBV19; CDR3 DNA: TGTGCCAGTAGTAGAAGACAGGGTGCCCCGAACACTGAAGCTTTCTTT; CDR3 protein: CASSRRQGAPNTEAFF
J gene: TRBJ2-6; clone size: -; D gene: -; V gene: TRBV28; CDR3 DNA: TGTGCCAGCAGACCCAGTAGTGGCCGGGCCAACGTCCTGACTTTC; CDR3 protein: CASRPSSGRANVLTF
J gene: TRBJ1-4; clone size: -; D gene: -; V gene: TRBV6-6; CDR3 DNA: TGTGCCAGCAGGGGAGGGAATGAAAAACTGTTTTTT; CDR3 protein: CASRGGNEKLFF
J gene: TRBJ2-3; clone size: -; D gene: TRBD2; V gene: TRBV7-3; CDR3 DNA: TGTGCCAGCAGCTCCCTGGGACTAGCGGGAGTAGATACGCAGTATTTT; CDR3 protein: CASSSLGLAGVDTQYF
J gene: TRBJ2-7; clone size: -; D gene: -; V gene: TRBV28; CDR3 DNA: TGTGCCACGGGAAGGCAACCCTACGAGCAGTACTTC; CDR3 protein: CATGRQPYEQYF
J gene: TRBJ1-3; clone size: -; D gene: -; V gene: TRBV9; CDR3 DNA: TGTGCCAGCAGCCCGGGACAACACTCTGGAAACACCATATATTTT; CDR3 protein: CASSPGQHSGNTIYF
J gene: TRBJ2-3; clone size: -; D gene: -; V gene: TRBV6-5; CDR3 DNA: TGTGCCAGCAGTTACCCCGGGTCCCCGGATACGCAGTATTTT; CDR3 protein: CASSYPGSPDTQYF
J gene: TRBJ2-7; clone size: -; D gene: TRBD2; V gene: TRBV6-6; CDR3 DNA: TGTGCCATCGGGACTAGCGGGAGGATCTACGAGCAGTACTTC; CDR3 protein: CAIGTSGRIYEQYF
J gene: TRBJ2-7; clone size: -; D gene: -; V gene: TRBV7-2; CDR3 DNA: TGTGCCAGCAGCCTGCTCCGGGGCGACTACGAGCAGTACTTC; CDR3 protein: CASSLLRGDYEQYF
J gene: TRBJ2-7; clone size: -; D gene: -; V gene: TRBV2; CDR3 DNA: TGTGCCAGCAGTCCCGAGCGGTCCTACGAGCAGTACTTC; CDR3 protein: CASSPERSYEQYF
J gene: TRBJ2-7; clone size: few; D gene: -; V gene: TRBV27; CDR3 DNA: TGTGCCAGCAGTTCCAGGGCCCTGAGCTCCTACGAGCAGTACTTC; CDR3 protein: CASSSRALSSYEQYF
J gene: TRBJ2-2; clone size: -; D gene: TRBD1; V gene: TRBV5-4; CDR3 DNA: TGTGCCAGCAGGGTTTGGGACAGGGGCCACGGGGAGCTGTTTTTT; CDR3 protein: CASRVWDRGHGELFF
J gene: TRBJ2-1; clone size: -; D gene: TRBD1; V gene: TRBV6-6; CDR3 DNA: TGTGCCAGCAGTTGGGACAGCTACAATGAGCAGTTCTTC; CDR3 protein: CASSWDSYNEQFF
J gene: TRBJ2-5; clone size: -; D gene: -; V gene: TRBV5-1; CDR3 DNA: TGCGCCAGCAGCTTGGCCTCGACTTCCCAAGAGACCCAGTACTTC; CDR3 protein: CASSLASTSQETQYF
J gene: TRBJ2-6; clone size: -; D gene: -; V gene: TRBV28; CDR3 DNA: TGTGCCAGCCGTTGGGGGCCTGGGGCCAACGTCCTGACTTTC; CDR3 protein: CASRWGPGANVLTF
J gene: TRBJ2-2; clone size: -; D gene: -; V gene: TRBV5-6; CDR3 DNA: TGTGCCAGCAGCTTGGTAGCAGGGTGGAACGGGGAGCTGTTTTTT; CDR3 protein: CASSLVAGWNGELFF
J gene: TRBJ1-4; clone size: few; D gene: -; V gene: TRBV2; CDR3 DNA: TGTGCCAGCAGCCTTTGGGGTATTACTAATGAAAAACTGTTTTTT; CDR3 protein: CASSLWGITNEKLFF
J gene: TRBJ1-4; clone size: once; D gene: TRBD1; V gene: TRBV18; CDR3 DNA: TGTGCCAGCTCACCACCTTCCGGGACAGGGGATCGGAAACTGTTTTTT; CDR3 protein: CASSPPSGTGDRKLFF
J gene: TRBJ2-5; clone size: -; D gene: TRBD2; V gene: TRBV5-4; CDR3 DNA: TGTGCCAGCAGCTTTGCGGGGGGCGGGGGAGAGACCCAGTACTTC; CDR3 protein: CASSFAGGGGETQYF
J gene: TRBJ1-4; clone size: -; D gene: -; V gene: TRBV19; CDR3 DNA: TGTGCCAGTAGTATAGGAGAGGGGACCACTAATGAAAAACTGTTTTTT; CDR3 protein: CASSIGEGTTNEKLFF
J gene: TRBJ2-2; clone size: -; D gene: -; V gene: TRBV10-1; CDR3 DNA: TGCGCCAGCAGTGAAGGGCGGAACACCGGGGAGCTGTTTTTT; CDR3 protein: CASSEGRNTGELFF
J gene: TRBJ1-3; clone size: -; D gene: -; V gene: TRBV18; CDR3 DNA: TGTGCCAGCTCACCAATGGAAGCGGTCTCTGGAAACACCATATATTTT; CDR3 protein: CASSPMEAVSGNTIYF
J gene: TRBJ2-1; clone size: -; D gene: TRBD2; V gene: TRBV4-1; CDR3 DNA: TGCGCCAGCAGCCGTATAGTGGGACTAGCGGGAGTGCAGTTCTTC; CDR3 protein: CASSRIVGLAGVQFF
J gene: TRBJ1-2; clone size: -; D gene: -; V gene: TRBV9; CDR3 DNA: TGTGCCAGCAGCGTAGTGAACACGGTTATGGGGGGCTACACCTTC; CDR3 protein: CASSVVNTVMGGYTF
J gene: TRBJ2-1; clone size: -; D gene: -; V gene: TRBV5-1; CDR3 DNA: TGCGCCAGCAGCTGGGGGTTGGTGGCGGCCGAGCAGTTCTTC; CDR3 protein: CASSWGLVAAEQFF
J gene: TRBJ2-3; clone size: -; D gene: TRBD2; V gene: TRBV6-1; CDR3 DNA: TGTGCCAGCAGCCTTAGCGGGAGGTCCGTGGATACGCAGTATTTT; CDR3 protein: CASSLSGRSVDTQYF
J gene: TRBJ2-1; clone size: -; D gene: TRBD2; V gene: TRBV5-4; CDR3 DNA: TGTGCCAGCAGCTTGGGGACTAGCGGGTACAATGAGCAGTTCTTC; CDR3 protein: CASSLGTSGYNEQFF
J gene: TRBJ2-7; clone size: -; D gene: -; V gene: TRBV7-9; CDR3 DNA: TGTGCCAGCAGCCCAACGACAGCCGCGGGAAGGTACGAGCAGTACTTC; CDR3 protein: CASSPTTAAGRYEQYF
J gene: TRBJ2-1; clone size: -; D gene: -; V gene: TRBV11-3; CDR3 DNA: TGTGCCAGCAGCTCCGGGACCTACAATGAGCAGTTCTTC; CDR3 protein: CASSSGTYNEQFF
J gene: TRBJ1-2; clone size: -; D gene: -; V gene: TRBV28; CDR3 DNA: TGTGCCAGCAGTTTTGCGGACTATGGCTACACCTTC; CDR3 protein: CASSFADYGYTF
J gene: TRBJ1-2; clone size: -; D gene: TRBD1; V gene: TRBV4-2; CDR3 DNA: TGTGCCAGCAGCCAACTGACAGGGACCTTCAACTATGGCTACACCTTC; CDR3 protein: CASSQLTGTFNYGYTF
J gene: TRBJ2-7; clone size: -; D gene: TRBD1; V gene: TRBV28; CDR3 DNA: TGTGCCAGCCGAATCGACAGGGCCTACGAGCAGTACTTC; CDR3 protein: CASRIDRAYEQYF
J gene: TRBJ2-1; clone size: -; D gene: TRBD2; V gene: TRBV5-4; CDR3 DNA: TGTGCCAGCAGCTCCGGACTAGCGGGAAATACGGCAAATGAGCAGTTCTTC; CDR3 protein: CASSSGLAGNTANEQFF
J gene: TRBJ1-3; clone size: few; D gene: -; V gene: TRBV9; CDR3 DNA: TGTGCCAGCAGCGTACTAGGAGGAAACACCATATATTTT; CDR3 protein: CASSVLGGNTIYF
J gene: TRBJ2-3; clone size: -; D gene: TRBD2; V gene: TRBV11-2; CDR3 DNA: TGTGCCAGCAGCTCACTAGCGCCCAGCACAGATACGCAGTATTTT; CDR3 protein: CASSSLAPSTDTQYF
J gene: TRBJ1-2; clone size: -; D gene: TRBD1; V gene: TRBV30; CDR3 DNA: TGTGCCTGGACCCCAGGGGGCCGTGGCTACACCTTC; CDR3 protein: CAWTPGGRGYTF
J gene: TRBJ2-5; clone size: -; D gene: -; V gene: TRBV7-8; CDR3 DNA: TGTGCCAGCAGCTTAGCGCTAGCCGGCGGGCAAGAGACCCAGTACTTC; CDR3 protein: CASSLALAGGQETQYF
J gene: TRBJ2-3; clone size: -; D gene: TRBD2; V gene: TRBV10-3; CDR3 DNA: TGTGCCATCGCCGGGACTAGCGGCAGCACAGATACGCAGTATTTT; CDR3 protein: CAIAGTSGSTDTQYF
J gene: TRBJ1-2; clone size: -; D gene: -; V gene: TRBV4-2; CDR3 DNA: TGTGCCAGCAGCCAAGATGCGGGGGGCGAGACGTATGGCTACACCTTC; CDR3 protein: CASSQDAGGETYGYTF
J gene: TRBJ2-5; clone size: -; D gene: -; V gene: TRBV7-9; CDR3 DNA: TGTGCCAGCAGCCCCCGGGACACCCTCGCCGAGACCCAGTACTTC; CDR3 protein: CASSPRDTLAETQYF
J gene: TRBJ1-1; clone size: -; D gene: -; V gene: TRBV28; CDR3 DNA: TGTGCCAGCAGTCCTGGACCGGGGAACACTGAAGCTTTCTTT; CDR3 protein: CASSPGPGNTEAFF